This entry lists 8 T cell receptor beta chains sequenced from one sample in a study of CD8+ T cells in alopecia areata. Treatment reported: oral pan-JAK inhibitor, 5-10 mg twice daily. Isolated RNA was reverse transcribed into cDNA used as the sequencing template. TCRdb's copy holds only in-frame clones and misses some; the assay was immunoSEQ multiplex PCR. The repertoire holds about 270,000 clones, over 45% seen once, with 0.9% to 0.95% in the top ten. The specimen comprised CD4+ T cells sorted from blood, sampled around week 54, from a patient treated with tofacitinib. These receptors were taken from a human donor with alopecia areata.

This chain joins TRBV5-6 and TRBJ2-3; no reliable D call. The CDR3 spans 16 residues. V lost 0 bases to trimming and J lost 1 base, with 12 bases between them. Germline V gene lookup returns CDR1 SGHDT and CDR2 YYEEEE. The CDR3 DNA sequence: TGTGCCAGCAGCTTGGGGCGGCCGGGCCGCACAGATACGCAGTATTTT. Its protein is CASSLGRPGRTDTQYF.

V usage is TRBV4-3 and J usage is TRBJ2-3; 9 nucleotides align to TRBD1. V lost 0 bases and J lost 6; bases outside the gene matches: 10. Germline V gene sequence: CDR1 LGHNA, CDR2 YSLEER. CDR3 length equals 17 residues. CDR3 nucleotides: TGCGCCAGCAGCCAAGAAATGAGGACAGGGGCCGGGGATACGCAGTATTTT. Translating gives CASSQEMRTGAGDTQYF.

This chain joins TRBV15 and TRBJ1-6; D perhaps matches TRBD1 (6 bases). With 3 bases removed from V and 0 bases from J, the gap between germline ends came to 15 bases. This CDR3 contains 18 residues. Germline lookup yields CDR1 LNHNV and CDR2 YYDKDF (reference sequence). The CDR3 reads CATSRGTTRYSYNSPLHF. In DNA form, the CDR3 reads TGTGCCACCAGCAGGGGGACAACCCGGTACTCCTATAATTCACCCCTCCACTTT.

The chain employs TRBV2 and TRBJ1-5; D might be TRBD1 (5 bases). The CDR3 length is 14 residues. Germline V CDR1 and CDR2: SNHLY, FYNNEI. V was shortened by 4 bases and J by 6 bases, with 13 bases between the two germline ends. The CDR3 sequence: CASSGQGAGQPQHF. For the CDR3, the DNA is TGTGCCAGCAGTGGCCAGGGTGCGGGTCAGCCCCAGCATTTT. Using reference TRBV2 and TRBJ1-5 for the parts outside the CDR3, the full variable domain is EPEVTQTPSHQVTQMGQEVILRCVPISNHLYFYWYRQILGQKVEFLVSFYNNEISEKSEIFDDQFSVERPDGSNFTLKIRSTKLEDSAMYFCASSGQGAGQPQHFGDGTRLSIL.

This clone was found a few times. The J gene is TRBJ2-3, the V gene TRBV29-1; unclear D gene. The CDR3 extends over 15 amino acids. Between the trimmed V and J ends, which lost 0 bases and 2 bases, there was a span of 12 bases. Germline CDR1 SQVTM, CDR2 ANQGSEA. CDR3 amino acids: CSVEDQVWLTDTQYF. As DNA, the CDR3 is TGCAGCGTTGAAGATCAGGTTTGGCTCACAGATACGCAGTATTTT.

This chain uses TRBV7-6 with TRBJ2-2; 7 bases map to TRBD2. The CDR3 is made up of 13 amino acids. Germline lookup yields CDR1 SGHVS and CDR2 FNYEAQ. The V and J ends lost 5 bases and 6 bases, in that order; junction bases with no gene match: 3. CDR3 in amino acids: CASSPRGAGELFF. The CDR3 DNA reads as TGTGCCAGCAGCCCCCGGGGGGCCGGGGAGCTGTTTTTT.

The chain recombines TRBV11-2 with TRBJ2-5, with TRBD1 identical over 9 bases. The CDR3 consists of 14 residues. V trimming: 6 bases; J trimming: 5 bases; junction bases outside the gene matches: 7. Germline V gives CDR1 SGHAT, CDR2 FQNNGV. The CDR3 spells CASRLTGGFETQYF. The CDR3 DNA is TGTGCCAGCAGGCTGACAGGGGGTTTTGAGACCCAGTACTTC.

The chain links TRBV5-6 to TRBJ2-7; D ambiguous. Trimming took 4 bases from V and 3 from J, leaving 11 bases between them. Per germline, CDR1 SGHDT and CDR2 YYEEEE. The CDR3 sequence is 13 residues long. CDR3 in amino acids: CASSLGNYYEQYF. CDR3 DNA sequence: TGTGCCAGCAGCCTAGGGAACTACTACGAGCAGTACTTC.